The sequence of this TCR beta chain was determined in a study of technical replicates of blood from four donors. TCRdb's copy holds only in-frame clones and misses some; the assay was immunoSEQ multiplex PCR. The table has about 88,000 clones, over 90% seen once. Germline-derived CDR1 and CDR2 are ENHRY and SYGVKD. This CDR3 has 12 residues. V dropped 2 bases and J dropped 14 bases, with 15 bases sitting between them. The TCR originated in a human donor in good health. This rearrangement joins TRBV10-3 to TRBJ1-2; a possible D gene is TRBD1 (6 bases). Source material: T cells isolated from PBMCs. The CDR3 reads CAISEGDMSKTF. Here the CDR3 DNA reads TGTGCCATCAGTGAGGGGGACATGTCAAAAACCTTC.